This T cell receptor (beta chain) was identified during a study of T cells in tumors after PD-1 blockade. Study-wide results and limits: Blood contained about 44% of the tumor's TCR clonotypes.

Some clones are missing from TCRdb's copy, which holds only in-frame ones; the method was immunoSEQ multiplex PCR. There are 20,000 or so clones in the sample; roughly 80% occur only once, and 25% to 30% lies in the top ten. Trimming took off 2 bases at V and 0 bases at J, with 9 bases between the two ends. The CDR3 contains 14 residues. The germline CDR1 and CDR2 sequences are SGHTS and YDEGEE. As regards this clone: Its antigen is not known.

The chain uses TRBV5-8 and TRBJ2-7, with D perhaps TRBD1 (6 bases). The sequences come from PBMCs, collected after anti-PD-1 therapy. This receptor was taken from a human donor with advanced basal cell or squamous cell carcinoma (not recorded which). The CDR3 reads CASSLNRDSYEQYF. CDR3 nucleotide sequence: TGTGCCAGCAGCTTAAACAGGGACTCCTACGAGCAGTACTTC.